The present T cell receptor beta chain was sequenced within a study of cytomegalovirus exposure and HLA in healthy donors. Study background: The roughly 100 million unique TCR beta sequences, from roughly 170 million T cells, were found by an earlier analysis. Notes on the study in general: Serostatus for CMV was the only available immune exposure information. According to the study, about 180 TCR beta chains were cytomegalovirus-associated. Researchers reported in a later analysis that a missense DCLRE1C variant was tied to TCR beta V- and J-gene trimming.

With respect to this clone: What it binds is not known.

Losses at the gene ends were 1 base for V and 6 bases for J; bases not matched to a gene: 10. The CDR3 sequence is 17 residues long. The germline V gene has CDR1 SGHRS and CDR2 YFSETQ. The PCR made use of 60 Vbeta and 13 Jbeta primers. The assay was immunoSEQ multiplex PCR, and TCRdb's table has in-frame clones only and misses some. This sample's table has tens of thousands of clones. The J gene is TRBJ2-3, the V gene TRBV5-1; 11 nucleotides agree with TRBD2. The sequence came from a man aged 50-59 years in good health and CMV-seronegative. Specimen: PBMCs. The CDR3 here is CASSLTFSGGASDTQYF. CDR3 nucleotide sequence: TGCGCCAGCAGCTTGACCTTTAGCGGGGGGGCGTCGGATACGCAGTATTTT. Combining the CDR3 with reference TRBV5-1 and TRBJ2-3 gives the whole variable domain KAGVTQTPRYLIKTRGQQVTLSCSPISGHRSVSWYQQTPGQGLQFLFEYFSETQRNKGNFPGRFSGRQFSNSRSEMNVSTLELGDSALYLCASSLTFSGGASDTQYFGPGTRLTVL.